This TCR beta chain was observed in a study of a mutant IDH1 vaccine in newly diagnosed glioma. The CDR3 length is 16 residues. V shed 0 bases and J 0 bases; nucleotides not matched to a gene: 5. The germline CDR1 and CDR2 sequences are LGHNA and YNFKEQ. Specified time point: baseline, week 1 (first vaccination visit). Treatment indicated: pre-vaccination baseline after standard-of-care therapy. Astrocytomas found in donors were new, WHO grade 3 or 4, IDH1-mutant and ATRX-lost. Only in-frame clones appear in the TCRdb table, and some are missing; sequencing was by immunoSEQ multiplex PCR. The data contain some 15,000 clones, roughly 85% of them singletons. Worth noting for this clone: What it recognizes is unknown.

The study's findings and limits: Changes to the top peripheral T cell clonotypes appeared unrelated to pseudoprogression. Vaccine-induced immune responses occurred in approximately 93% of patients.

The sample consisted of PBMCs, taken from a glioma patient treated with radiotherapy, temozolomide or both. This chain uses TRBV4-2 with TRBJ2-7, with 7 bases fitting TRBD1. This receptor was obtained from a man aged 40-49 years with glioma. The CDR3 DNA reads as TGTGCCAGCAGCCAAGACCTTGGGGACAGCTCCTACGAGCAGTACTTC. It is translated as CASSQDLGDSSYEQYF.